The clone carrying this T cell receptor beta chain was seen once. Its antigen is unknown. The sample belongs to a study of ipilimumab plus nivolumab after autologous stem cell transplantation. Turning to the study itself: The myeloma group: high-risk transplant-naive, or relapse within 3 years after first autologous transplant.

Study observations and caveats: TCR repertoire, Treg phenotype and gut microbiota reportedly support more study of this approach.

Germline V lookup: CDR1 KGHSH, CDR2 LQKENI. This CDR3 spans 16 amino acids. Trimming left V 3 bases short and J 4 bases short, with 18 bases between. Clones were sequenced by immunoSEQ multiplex PCR, and TCRdb holds only the in-frame ones, with some missing. In the table there are just over 40,000 clones, 80% to 95% of which are singletons. The sample was PBMCs, taken in a trial of ipilimumab plus nivolumab as post-transplant consolidation. This sequence originates from a male donor with multiple myeloma. The chain combines TRBV18 with TRBJ1-2, with D perhaps matching TRBD1 (6 bases). The CDR3 loop reads CASSPFRTGSFYGYTF. CDR3 sequence (DNA): TGTGCCAGCTCACCGTTCCGTACAGGGAGTTTCTATGGCTACACCTTC.